The rows below give T cell receptor beta chains drawn from one sample of a study of response to subunit inactivated influenza vaccine. TCRdb reanalysed the RT-PCR reads using MiXCR and keeps one entry per CDR3 protein. This sample has around 320,000 distinct CDR3 sequences; approximately 23% occur once, and the top ten carry approximately 10%. The sample was PBMCs from blood, taken about 20 months after vaccination. The source is a man between 50 and 70 years old who received an inactivated influenza vaccine. CDR3s include the opening cysteine and the closing phenylalanine or tryptophan. Fields, in order: CDR3 DNA, CDR3 protein, V gene, D gene, clone size, J gene. The D gene is left open where the match is weak. A row's size may be missing; if present it is once, few, many or a size class.

CDR3 DNA: TGTGCCAGCAGCTCCTCGACAGAAAACTATGGCTACACCTTC
CDR3 protein: CASSSSTENYGYTF
V gene: TRBV7-9
D gene: -
clone size: -
J gene: TRBJ1-2

CDR3 DNA: TGTGCCAGCAGCGTAGGAGCGGGAGGGCCTTACGAGCAGTACTTC
CDR3 protein: CASSVGAGGPYEQYF
V gene: TRBV9
D gene: TRBD2
clone size: few
J gene: TRBJ2-7

CDR3 DNA: TGCAGCGTTGTCGACGTCAAGGGTGATCAGCCCCAGCATTTT
CDR3 protein: CSVVDVKGDQPQHF
V gene: TRBV29-1
D gene: -
clone size: -
J gene: TRBJ1-5

CDR3 DNA: TGTGCCAGCAGTTTATCTAGCGGGGGCCCCTCCTACGAGCAGTACTTC
CDR3 protein: CASSLSSGGPSYEQYF
V gene: TRBV28
D gene: TRBD2
clone size: -
J gene: TRBJ2-7

CDR3 DNA: TGTGCCAGCAGCCCGGACAGGGCTCGGGAAAAACTGTTTTTT
CDR3 protein: CASSPDRAREKLFF
V gene: TRBV12-3/TRBV12-4
D gene: TRBD1
clone size: -
J gene: TRBJ1-4

CDR3 DNA: TGTGCCAGCAGCCCCGTTGGGGTGAACACTGAAGCTTTCTTT
CDR3 protein: CASSPVGVNTEAFF
V gene: TRBV4-2
D gene: -
clone size: few
J gene: TRBJ1-1

CDR3 DNA: TGCGCCAGCAGCCAAGACTGGGACAGGGATCAATACGGGGAGCTGTTTTTT
CDR3 protein: CASSQDWDRDQYGELFF
V gene: TRBV4-3
D gene: TRBD1
clone size: -
J gene: TRBJ2-2

CDR3 DNA: TGTGCCAGCAGTTTAGATGGGATAAATGAAAAACTGTTTTTT
CDR3 protein: CASSLDGINEKLFF
V gene: TRBV12-3/TRBV12-4
D gene: -
clone size: few
J gene: TRBJ1-4

CDR3 DNA: TGCAGTGCGAGAGTGAGGGGTAGCACAGATACGCAGTATTTT
CDR3 protein: CSARVRGSTDTQYF
V gene: TRBV20-1
D gene: -
clone size: -
J gene: TRBJ2-3

CDR3 DNA: TGTGCCAGCAGCCAACGTCCTAGCGATGGCACAGATACGCAGTATTTT
CDR3 protein: CASSQRPSDGTDTQYF
V gene: TRBV4-2
D gene: -
clone size: -
J gene: TRBJ2-3

CDR3 DNA: TGCAGCGTTGTTCCAAGCCGGGAGCAGTTCTTC
CDR3 protein: CSVVPSREQFF
V gene: TRBV29-1
D gene: -
clone size: -
J gene: TRBJ2-1

CDR3 DNA: TGTGCCACCACCCAGGGTGCAAATGAGCAGTTCTTC
CDR3 protein: CATTQGANEQFF
V gene: TRBV7-9
D gene: -
clone size: -
J gene: TRBJ2-1

CDR3 DNA: TGTGCCAGCAGCTTAGGGGGCGACACCATATATTTT
CDR3 protein: CASSLGGDTIYF
V gene: TRBV11-2
D gene: -
clone size: -
J gene: TRBJ1-3

CDR3 DNA: TGCAGTGCTAGTACGGTGCACAATCAGCCCCAGCATTTT
CDR3 protein: CSASTVHNQPQHF
V gene: TRBV20-1
D gene: -
clone size: -
J gene: TRBJ1-5

CDR3 DNA: TGTGCCAGCACCACCTTAGAGAACACTGAAGCTTTCTTT
CDR3 protein: CASTTLENTEAFF
V gene: TRBV25-1
D gene: -
clone size: few
J gene: TRBJ1-1

CDR3 DNA: TGCGCCAGCTTCGACAGCCTCCAAGAGACCCAGTACTTC
CDR3 protein: CASFDSLQETQYF
V gene: TRBV5-1
D gene: -
clone size: -
J gene: TRBJ2-5

CDR3 DNA: TGTGCCAGCAGTCAGACTAGCGGGACCTACAATGAGCAGTTCTTC
CDR3 protein: CASSQTSGTYNEQFF
V gene: TRBV12-3/TRBV12-4
D gene: TRBD2
clone size: few
J gene: TRBJ2-1

CDR3 DNA: TGTGCCAGCAGCCTCCTCGGGTACCCTCGCCTTAACACTGAAGCTTTCTTT
CDR3 protein: CASSLLGYPRLNTEAFF
V gene: TRBV11-1
D gene: -
clone size: -
J gene: TRBJ1-1

CDR3 DNA: TGTGCCAGCAGCACACTAGCGGTTGATGAGCAGTTCTTC
CDR3 protein: CASSTLAVDEQFF
V gene: TRBV7-2
D gene: TRBD2
clone size: -
J gene: TRBJ2-1

CDR3 DNA: TGTGCCAGCAGCCTTTTGGACAGCTACGAGCAGTACTTC
CDR3 protein: CASSLLDSYEQYF
V gene: TRBV7-9
D gene: -
clone size: few
J gene: TRBJ2-7

CDR3 DNA: TGTGCCAGCAGCCACAACAGGGAAAACTATGGCTACACCTTC
CDR3 protein: CASSHNRENYGYTF
V gene: TRBV3-1
D gene: -
clone size: few
J gene: TRBJ1-2

CDR3 DNA: TGTGCCTGGAGCGAGGGGTCCTTATTAGATCAGCCCCAGCATTTT
CDR3 protein: CAWSEGSLLDQPQHF
V gene: TRBV30
D gene: -
clone size: -
J gene: TRBJ1-5

CDR3 DNA: TGTGCCAGTACCGATTCGTATCAGCCCCAGCATTTT
CDR3 protein: CASTDSYQPQHF
V gene: TRBV19
D gene: -
clone size: medium-sized
J gene: TRBJ1-5

CDR3 DNA: TGTGCCAGCAGCCTTACAACGGGACTAGCGGGGGGTCTAGCCAAAAACATTCAGTACTTC
CDR3 protein: CASSLTTGLAGGLAKNIQYF
V gene: TRBV3-1
D gene: TRBD2
clone size: -
J gene: TRBJ2-4

CDR3 DNA: TGCAGCGACGTCAGGGGGGAGAACACTGAAGCTTTCTTT
CDR3 protein: CSDVRGENTEAFF
V gene: TRBV29-1
D gene: TRBD1
clone size: many
J gene: TRBJ1-1

CDR3 DNA: TGTGCCACCAGTGACCCCGGGACTAACTATGGCTACACCTTC
CDR3 protein: CATSDPGTNYGYTF
V gene: TRBV24-1
D gene: -
clone size: -
J gene: TRBJ1-2

CDR3 DNA: TGTGCCAGCACACGTAATGAAAAACTGTTTTTT
CDR3 protein: CASTRNEKLFF
V gene: TRBV2
D gene: -
clone size: many
J gene: TRBJ1-4

CDR3 DNA: TGTGCCAGCAGCCGACCGGGACAGCACTACGAGCAGTACTTC
CDR3 protein: CASSRPGQHYEQYF
V gene: TRBV5-6
D gene: TRBD1
clone size: -
J gene: TRBJ2-7

CDR3 DNA: TGTGCCAGCAGCTTCTCGAGCTCTGGAAACACCATATATTTT
CDR3 protein: CASSFSSSGNTIYF
V gene: TRBV13
D gene: -
clone size: many
J gene: TRBJ1-3

CDR3 DNA: TGTGCCAGCAGTCTTCACGGCCCCCTCCACTTT
CDR3 protein: CASSLHGPLHF
V gene: TRBV25-1
D gene: -
clone size: few
J gene: TRBJ1-6

CDR3 DNA: TGCGCCAGCAGCTTAAACAGGGGAGGCTATGGCTACACCTTC
CDR3 protein: CASSLNRGGYGYTF
V gene: TRBV5-1
D gene: TRBD1
clone size: few
J gene: TRBJ1-2

CDR3 DNA: TGTGCCTGGAGTCCAATCCAGGGACCGCACTTTAGTACAGATACGCAGTATTTT
CDR3 protein: CAWSPIQGPHFSTDTQYF
V gene: TRBV30
D gene: -
clone size: -
J gene: TRBJ2-3

CDR3 DNA: TGTGCCAGCAGTACCCAGGGGTTGAAACTGTTTTTT
CDR3 protein: CASSTQGLKLFF
V gene: TRBV28
D gene: -
clone size: -
J gene: TRBJ1-4

CDR3 DNA: TGTGCCAGCAGGGCTCGCACGAACACTGAAGCTTTCTTT
CDR3 protein: CASRARTNTEAFF
V gene: TRBV12-3/TRBV12-4
D gene: -
clone size: few
J gene: TRBJ1-1

CDR3 DNA: TGTGCCAGCATCCCGGAGAGGAGGCGCGAGCAGTACTTC
CDR3 protein: CASIPERRREQYF
V gene: TRBV6-2/TRBV6-3
D gene: -
clone size: -
J gene: TRBJ2-7

CDR3 DNA: TGCGCCAGCAGCCAGGGAATGAATCAGCCCCAGCATTTT
CDR3 protein: CASSQGMNQPQHF
V gene: TRBV4-3
D gene: -
clone size: -
J gene: TRBJ1-5

CDR3 DNA: TGTGCCAGCAGGCCCTCGGGACCCAACTACGAGCAGTACTTC
CDR3 protein: CASRPSGPNYEQYF
V gene: TRBV6-2/TRBV6-3
D gene: -
clone size: -
J gene: TRBJ2-7

CDR3 DNA: TGCGCCAGCAGCTTTATATTCGACACGTATACCTACGAGCAGTACTTC
CDR3 protein: CASSFIFDTYTYEQYF
V gene: TRBV5-1
D gene: -
clone size: -
J gene: TRBJ2-7

CDR3 DNA: TGTGCCAGCAGTTTAAGGACAGGGCCCACCGGGGAGCTGTTTTTT
CDR3 protein: CASSLRTGPTGELFF
V gene: TRBV12-3/TRBV12-4
D gene: TRBD1
clone size: few
J gene: TRBJ2-2

CDR3 DNA: TGTGCCAGCAGTAGAGGTGTTAATTCACCTCTCCACTTT
CDR3 protein: CASSRGVNSPLHF
V gene: TRBV12-3/TRBV12-4
D gene: -
clone size: -
J gene: TRBJ1-6

CDR3 DNA: TGTGCCACCAGTGACCCTAAGCGGGGCACAGATACGCAGTATTTT
CDR3 protein: CATSDPKRGTDTQYF
V gene: TRBV24-1
D gene: -
clone size: -
J gene: TRBJ2-3

CDR3 DNA: TGTGCCAGCAGATCGCAAGGGACAGGGGGCTACGAGCAGTACTTC
CDR3 protein: CASRSQGTGGYEQYF
V gene: TRBV28
D gene: TRBD1
clone size: few
J gene: TRBJ2-7

CDR3 DNA: TGTGCCAGCAGCGTAGATGAGGTAGGGTCCAATGAGCAGTTCTTC
CDR3 protein: CASSVDEVGSNEQFF
V gene: TRBV9
D gene: -
clone size: many
J gene: TRBJ2-1

CDR3 DNA: TGCGCCAGCAGCAAAGATACAGGGGGCGTAGGCTATGGCTACACCTTC
CDR3 protein: CASSKDTGGVGYGYTF
V gene: TRBV5-1
D gene: TRBD1
clone size: few
J gene: TRBJ1-2

CDR3 DNA: TGTGCCAGCAGCAGCTATCGGGGAAGATCCTACGAGCAGTACTTC
CDR3 protein: CASSSYRGRSYEQYF
V gene: TRBV11-2
D gene: -
clone size: -
J gene: TRBJ2-7

CDR3 DNA: TGTGCCAGCAGCCTACGACAGGGGATGTTCACCTTC
CDR3 protein: CASSLRQGMFTF
V gene: TRBV11-2
D gene: TRBD1
clone size: few
J gene: TRBJ1-2

CDR3 DNA: TGTGCCAGCAGGGAGTCTAGTCAGCCCCAGCATTTT
CDR3 protein: CASRESSQPQHF
V gene: TRBV6-2/TRBV6-3
D gene: -
clone size: few
J gene: TRBJ1-5

CDR3 DNA: TGCAGTGCTAGACCTCAATACAGGGGGTTGAGTTCACCCCTCCACTTT
CDR3 protein: CSARPQYRGLSSPLHF
V gene: TRBV20-1
D gene: TRBD1
clone size: many
J gene: TRBJ1-6